This entry lists 23 T cell receptor beta chains sequenced from one sample in a study of T cell repertoires in cytomegalovirus infection. TCRdb passed the reads through MiXCR, listing each CDR3 protein once. The sample shows roughly 570,000 distinct CDR3 sequences, roughly 43% of them seen only once. No antigen has been assigned to these receptors. The sample was cultured PBMCs, taken from culture after CMV antigen stimulation. These receptor sequences come from a human donor in good health (CMV status not recorded). Some clones in this sample may be carry-over from other donors' samples.

CDR3 loop: CASSLGGQRYNEQFF. CDR3 DNA: TGTGCCAGCAGCTTAGGGGGACAGAGGTACAATGAGCAGTTCTTC. The chain couples TRBV7-9 to TRBJ2-1; 7 bases align to TRBD1. V dropped 1 base and J dropped 4; count of bases not matched to a gene: 4. CDR3 size: 15 residues. CDR1 is SEHNR, CDR2 FQNEAQ, per germline (reference sequence).

The rearrangement links TRBV28 to TRBJ2-7; 9 nucleotides agree with TRBD1. J was trimmed by 7 bases and V by 8 bases; bases with no gene match: 9. The CDR3 contains 13 residues. Germline assignment: CDR1 MDHEN and CDR2 SYDVKM. DNA for the CDR3: TGTGCCAGCCGGGACAGGGCGCTCTCGGAGCAGTACTTC. Translation gives CASRDRALSEQYF. Complete variable domain (other parts from reference TRBV28 and TRBJ2-7): DVKVTQSSRYLVKRTGEKVFLECVQDMDHENMFWYRQDPGLGLRLIYFSYDVKMKEKGDIPEGYSVSREKKERFSLILESASTNQTSMYLCASRDRALSEQYFGPGTRLTVT.

The table lists this clonotype with a few counts. The chain joins TRBV7-8 to TRBJ1-5; D remains unclear. This CDR3 is built from 16 residues. Germline loops: CDR1 SGHVS, CDR2 FQNEAQ. Trimming took 4 bases from V and 3 from J, leaving 16 bases between them. The CDR3 region has the DNA TGTGCCAGCAGCTCCCGCCTCGGAGGGATCAATCAGCCCCAGCATTTT. Protein product: CASSSRLGGINQPQHF.

In its sample, this clonotype was seen a few times. J is TRBJ2-3 and V is TRBV7-2; 12 bases agree with TRBD2. The ends lost 1 base at V and 5 bases at J; junction bases unmatched: 7. The germline V gene encodes CDR1 SGHTA and CDR2 FQGNSA. The CDR3 totals 17 residues. CDR3 in DNA: TGTGCCAGCAGCTTAGTGGCTAGCGGGGGGGTGGGAGATACGCAGTATTTT. Translation: CASSLVASGGVGDTQYF.

In its sample, this clonotype was seen a few times. This chain uses TRBV7-8 with TRBJ1-4, with D uncertain. The germline V and J ends were trimmed by 1 base and 5 bases, with 11 bases remaining between them. There are 15 residues in the CDR3. The germline V gene encodes CDR1 SGHVS and CDR2 FQNEAQ. As DNA, the CDR3 is TGTGCCAGCAGCTTAGGCCAGGACCAAAATGAAAAACTGTTTTTT. Its protein product is CASSLGQDQNEKLFF.

The CDR3: CSALRLGETQYF. CDR3 DNA sequence: TGCAGTGCTCTTCGACTCGGAGAGACCCAGTACTTC. The chain uses TRBV20-1 and TRBJ2-5; no clear D. There are 12 residues in the CDR3. Germline lookup yields CDR1 DFQATT and CDR2 SNEGSKA (reference sequence). Trimming pared 5 bases from V and 4 bases from J, leaving 11 bases between.

This clonotype occurred a few times. This chain connects TRBV6-5 to TRBJ2-7; D unclear. V was shortened by 2 bases and J by 3 bases, with 14 bases between the two germline ends. CDR3 length: 15 residues. CDR1 MNHEY and CDR2 SVGAGI come from the germline V gene. CDR3 nucleotide sequence: TGTGCCAGCAGTTACGACGGAACGCGAGACTACGAGCAGTACTTC. This gives the protein CASSYDGTRDYEQYF.

This CDR3 reads CASSPQTGTGVDEQYF. CDR3 bases: TGTGCCAGCTCACCACAGACCGGGACAGGGGTGGACGAGCAGTACTTC. The chain recombines TRBV18 with TRBJ2-7, with 10 bases identical to TRBD1. The V gene end was trimmed by 1 base and the J gene end by 5 bases; junction bases not matched to a gene: 8. The CDR3 runs to 16 residues. Germline CDR1 reads KGHSH; CDR2 reads LQKENI.

The chain carries TRBV19 and TRBJ1-1; D is possibly TRBD1 (6 bases). The CDR3 is made up of 15 amino acids. The V gene lost 7 bases and the J gene lost 3 bases, with 18 bases spanning the gap. CDR1 is LNHDA, CDR2 SQIVND, per germline (reference sequence). CDR3 coding DNA: TGTGCCAGTACTCGAGGGGGGGGGCTGGACACTGAAGCTTTCTTT. Amino acids: CASTRGGGLDTEAFF. Filled out from reference TRBV19 and TRBJ1-1, the complete variable domain reads DGGITQSPKYLFRKEGQNVTLSCEQNLNHDAMYWYRQDPGQGLRLIYYSQIVNDFQKGDIAEGYSVSREKKESFPLTVTSAQKNPTAFYLCASTRGGGLDTEAFFGQGTRLTVV.

The CDR3 loop is CASSLIPKTSGGASDTQYF. DNA of the CDR3: TGTGCCAGCAGCTTGATCCCTAAGACTAGCGGGGGGGCGTCAGATACGCAGTATTTT. This chain connects TRBV5-8 to TRBJ2-3; 14 positions match TRBD2. The V gene end was trimmed by 1 base and the J gene end by 4 bases; junction bases not matched to a gene: 11. This CDR3 is built from 19 residues. Germline loops: CDR1 SGHTS, CDR2 YDEGEE.

The rearrangement joins TRBV7-2 to TRBJ2-7; TRBD2 agrees at 8 bases. This CDR3 has 14 residues. The V segment lost 5 bases and the J segment 5 bases; nucleotides outside the gene matches: 8. Germline V gene lookup returns CDR1 SGHTA and CDR2 FQGNSA. CDR3 loop: CASSPPGRANEQYF. The CDR3, as DNA: TGTGCCAGCAGCCCACCCGGGAGGGCCAACGAGCAGTACTTC.

V usage is TRBV23-1 and J usage is TRBJ1-2; 8 bases are shared with TRBD1. TRBV23-1 is reported as an ORF; its role is uncertain. Germline trimming cut 0 bases from V and 4 bases from J; bases unmatched to any gene: 10. This CDR3 contains 17 residues. This CDR3 reads CASSQSNGTGQIYGYTF. CDR3 in DNA: TGCGCCAGCAGTCAATCTAACGGGACAGGACAAATCTATGGCTACACCTTC.

The chain has TRBV2 and TRBJ2-1; either TRBD1 or TRBD2 may supply D (5 bases each). This CDR3 is built from 16 residues. Germline values: CDR1 SNHLY, CDR2 FYNNEI. The V end was cut by 3 bases, the J end by 7 bases, with 19 bases between. The CDR3 loop reads CASSEVPGPAGNEQFF. The CDR3 DNA follows: TGTGCCAGCAGTGAGGTTCCGGGACCAGCTGGTAATGAGCAGTTCTTC.

The chain joins TRBV7-2 to TRBJ1-4; the match to TRBD1 covers 9 bases. The CDR3 loop spans 15 amino acids. Germline assignment: CDR1 SGHTA and CDR2 FQGNSA. J lost 6 bases, V lost 4 bases, and 6 bases had no gene match. The CDR3 loop reads CASSSGTGWHEKLFF. The CDR3 DNA reads TGTGCCAGCAGCTCAGGGACAGGGTGGCATGAAAAACTGTTTTTT.

The chain has TRBV20-1 and TRBJ1-6; tentatively, D is TRBD1 (6 bases). V was pared by 2 bases and J by 1 base, with 12 bases between. The V gene's germline CDR1 is DFQATT and CDR2 SNEGSKA (reference sequence). This CDR3 region has 16 residues. The CDR3 sequence is CSARYYRDSYNSPLHF. DNA for the CDR3: TGCAGTGCTAGATATTACAGGGATTCCTATAATTCACCCCTCCACTTT.

J is TRBJ2-7 and V is TRBV11-2, with TRBD1 matching 7 bases. Trimming took 3 bases from V and 3 from J; bases not matched to a gene: 2. The CDR3 length is 13 residues. CDR1 is SGHAT and CDR2 is FQNNGV in the germline V gene. The CDR3 here is CASSLTGNYEQYF. The CDR3 DNA sequence: TGTGCCAGCAGCTTGACAGGGAACTACGAGCAGTACTTC. The full variable domain, with the rest looked up from reference TRBV11-2 and TRBJ2-7, is EAGVAQSPRYKIIEKRQSVAFWCNPISGHATLYWYQQILGQGPKLLIQFQNNGVVDDSQLPKDRFSAERLKGVDSTLKIQPAKLEDSAVYLCASSLTGNYEQYFGPGTRLTVT.

The rearrangement uses TRBV5-4 and TRBJ2-3; 8 bases are shared with TRBD2. J lost 7 bases, V lost 6 bases, and 13 bases had no gene match. The CDR3 is 15 amino acids. Germline values: CDR1 SGHNT, CDR2 YYREEE (reference sequence). DNA of the CDR3: TGTGCCAGCACCTTTGGCCTAGCGGGTGCATATACGCAGTATTTT. It is translated as CASTFGLAGAYTQYF.

V is TRBV29-1 and J is TRBJ2-5; D remains ambiguous. V was trimmed by 4 bases and J by 3 bases, leaving 3 bases between them. CDR3 length: 10 amino acids. The germline CDR1 and CDR2 sequences are SQVTM and ANQGSEA. The CDR3: CSVVEETQYF. The CDR3 nucleotides read TGCAGCGTTGTTGAAGAGACCCAGTACTTC.

A few counts support this clonotype. The V gene is TRBV7-2, the J gene TRBJ2-3, with a weak D call TRBD2 (6 bases). The ends were cut back, 3 bases at V and 4 bases at J, with 11 bases in the middle. This CDR3 is 14 amino acids long. Germline assignment: CDR1 SGHTA and CDR2 FQGNSA. CDR3 in amino acids: CASSFRGVSDTQYF. Here the CDR3 DNA reads TGTGCCAGCAGCTTCCGCGGGGTCTCAGATACGCAGTATTTT. Full variable domain (missing parts from reference TRBV7-2 and TRBJ2-3): GAGVSQSPSNKVTEKGKDVELRCDPISGHTALYWYRQSLGQGLEFLIYFQGNSAPDKSGLPSDRFSAERTGGSVSTLTIQRTQQEDSAVYLCASSFRGVSDTQYFGPGTRLTVL.

This rearrangement joins TRBV20-1 to TRBJ1-6; D is unclear. CDR3 length equals 16 residues. CDR1 DFQATT and CDR2 SNEGSKA come from the germline V gene (reference sequence). Deletions cut 1 base from V and 2 bases from J, with 12 bases between. The CDR3 region is CSARVADQAYNSPLHF. The CDR3 bases are TGCAGTGCTAGAGTCGCAGATCAAGCCTATAATTCACCCCTCCACTTT.

This clonotype turned up a few times. The chain uses TRBV7-2 and TRBJ1-4, with D hard to call. Germline CDR1 and CDR2: SGHTA and FQGNSA. This CDR3 contains 14 residues. V was clipped by 5 bases and J by 8 bases, with 15 bases between them. As DNA, the CDR3 is TGTGCCAGCAGCCCGTGGGCCACCGGGGAAAAACTGTTTTTT. Translated, it gives CASSPWATGEKLFF.

The chain combines TRBV19 with TRBJ1-4; D remains ambiguous. Trimming pared 7 bases from V and 4 bases from J, leaving 10 bases between. This CDR3 contains 13 residues. Germline lookup yields CDR1 LNHDA and CDR2 SQIVND (reference sequence). The CDR3 protein is CASTTDGNEKLFF. CDR3 sequence (DNA): TGTGCCAGTACCACGGACGGTAATGAAAAACTGTTTTTT.

This clonotype was detected a few times. The rearrangement uses TRBV7-2 and TRBJ2-7; no clear D. The germline V and J ends were trimmed by 3 bases and 2 bases, with 11 bases remaining between them. The CDR3 extends over 14 amino acids. Germline loops: CDR1 SGHTA, CDR2 FQGNSA. This chain's CDR3 is CASSLDYSTYEQYF. For the CDR3, the DNA is TGTGCCAGCAGCTTGGATTACAGTACCTACGAGCAGTACTTC.